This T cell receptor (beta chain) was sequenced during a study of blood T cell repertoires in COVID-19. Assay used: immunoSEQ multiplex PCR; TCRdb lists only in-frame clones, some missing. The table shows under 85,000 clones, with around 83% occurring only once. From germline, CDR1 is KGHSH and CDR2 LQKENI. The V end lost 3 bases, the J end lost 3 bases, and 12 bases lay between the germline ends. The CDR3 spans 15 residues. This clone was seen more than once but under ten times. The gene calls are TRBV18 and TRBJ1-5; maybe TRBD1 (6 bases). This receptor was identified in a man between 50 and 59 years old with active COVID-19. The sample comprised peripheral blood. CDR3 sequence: CASSPPGHLNQPQHF. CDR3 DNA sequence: TGTGCCAGCTCACCCCCGGGACACCTCAATCAGCCCCAGCATTTT.